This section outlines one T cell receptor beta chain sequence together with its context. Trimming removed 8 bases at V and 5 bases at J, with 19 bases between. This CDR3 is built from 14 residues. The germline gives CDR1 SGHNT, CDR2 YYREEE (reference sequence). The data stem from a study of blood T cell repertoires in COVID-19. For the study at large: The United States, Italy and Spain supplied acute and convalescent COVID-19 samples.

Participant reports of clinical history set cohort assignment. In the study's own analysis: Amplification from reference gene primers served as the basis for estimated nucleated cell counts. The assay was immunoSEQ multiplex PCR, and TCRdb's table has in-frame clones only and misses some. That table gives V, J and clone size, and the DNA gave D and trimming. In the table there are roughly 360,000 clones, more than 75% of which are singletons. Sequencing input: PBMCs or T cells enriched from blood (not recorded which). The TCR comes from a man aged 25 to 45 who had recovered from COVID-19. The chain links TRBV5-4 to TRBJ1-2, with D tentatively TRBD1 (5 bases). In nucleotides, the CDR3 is TGTGCCAGTACGACGGGGGGTCAATGGTATGGCTACACCTTC. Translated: CASTTGGQWYGYTF.